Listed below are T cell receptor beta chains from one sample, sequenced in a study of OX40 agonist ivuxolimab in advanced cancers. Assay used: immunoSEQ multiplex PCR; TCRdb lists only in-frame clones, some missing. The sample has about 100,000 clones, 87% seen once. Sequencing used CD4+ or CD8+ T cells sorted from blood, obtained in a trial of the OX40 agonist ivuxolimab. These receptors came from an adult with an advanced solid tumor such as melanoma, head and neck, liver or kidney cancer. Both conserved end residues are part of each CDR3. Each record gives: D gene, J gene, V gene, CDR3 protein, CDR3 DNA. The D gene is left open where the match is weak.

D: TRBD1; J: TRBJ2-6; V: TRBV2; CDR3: CASSATGGAGANVLTF; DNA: TGTGCCAGCAGTGCAACAGGGGGCGCTGGGGCCAACGTCCTGACTTTC
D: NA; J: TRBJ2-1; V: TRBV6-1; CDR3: CASSERVIVSVDNEQFF; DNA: TGTGCCAGCAGTGAACGTGTGATCGTATCCGTCGACAATGAGCAGTTCTTC
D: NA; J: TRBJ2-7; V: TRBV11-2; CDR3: CASSVTYEQYF; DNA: TGTGCCAGCAGCGTTACCTACGAGCAGTACTTC
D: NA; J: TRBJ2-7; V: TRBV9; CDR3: CASSSQGQAPYEQYF; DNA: TGTGCCAGCAGCTCTCAGGGGCAGGCCCCCTACGAGCAGTACTTC
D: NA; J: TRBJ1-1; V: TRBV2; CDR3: CASSERRRADTEAFF; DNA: TGTGCCAGCAGTGAACGCCGGCGGGCGGACACTGAAGCTTTCTTT
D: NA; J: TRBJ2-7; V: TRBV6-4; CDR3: CASSDKLPRDGYEQYF; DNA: TGTGCCAGCAGTGACAAATTACCCCGGGACGGCTACGAGCAGTACTTC
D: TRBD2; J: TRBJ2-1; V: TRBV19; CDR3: CASSKGRGARIDDEQFF; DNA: TGTGCCAGTAGTAAGGGGCGGGGGGCCAGAATTGATGATGAGCAGTTCTTC
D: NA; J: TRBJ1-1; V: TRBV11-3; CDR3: CASSLGPGGNTEAFF; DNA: TGTGCCAGCAGCTTAGGGCCGGGGGGGAACACTGAAGCTTTCTTT
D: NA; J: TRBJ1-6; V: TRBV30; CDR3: CAWSGDRGGSPLHF; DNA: TGTGCCTGGAGTGGAGATAGGGGTGGTTCACCCCTCCACTTT
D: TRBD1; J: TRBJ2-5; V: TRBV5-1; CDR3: CASSTGQVQETQYF; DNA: TGCGCCAGCAGCACCGGACAGGTACAAGAGACCCAGTACTTC
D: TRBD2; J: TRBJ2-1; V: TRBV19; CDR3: CASRTSGGIEQFF; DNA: TGTGCCAGCAGGACTAGCGGGGGGATTGAGCAGTTCTTC
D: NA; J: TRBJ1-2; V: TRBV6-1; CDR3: CASSEDGISLNYGYTF; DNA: TGTGCCAGCAGTGAAGATGGGATCTCCCTAAACTATGGCTACACCTTC
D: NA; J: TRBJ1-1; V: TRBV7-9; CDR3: CASSPYNGRPNTEAFF; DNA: TGTGCCAGCAGCCCCTACAACGGACGGCCGAACACTGAAGCTTTCTTT
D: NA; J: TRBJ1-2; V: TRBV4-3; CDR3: CASSRTGRGNYGYTF; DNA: TGCGCCAGCAGCCGGACGGGACGGGGAAACTATGGCTACACCTTC
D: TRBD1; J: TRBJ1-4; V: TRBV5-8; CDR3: CASSLEPPGGRGEKLFF; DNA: TGTGCCAGCAGCTTGGAACCCCCAGGGGGGCGGGGTGAAAAACTGTTTTTT
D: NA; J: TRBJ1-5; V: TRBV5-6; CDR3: CASSPLRDSNQPQHF; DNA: TGTGCCAGCAGCCCCCTCCGGGATAGCAATCAGCCCCAGCATTTT
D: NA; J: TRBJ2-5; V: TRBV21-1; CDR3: CASSTGLPIGEGQYF; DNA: TGTGCCAGCAGCACGGGACTCCCTATCGGCGAGGGCCAGTACTTC